Following are 6 T cell receptor beta chains from one sample sequenced in a study of blood T cells in healthy people across ages (dated by TCRdb to the mid-2010s). The method was 5' RACE. The instrument was an Illumina HiSeq 2500. A second PCR of about 6 to 11 cycles was run with a J-beta primer mix and a sample-barcoded 5' primer. TCRdb trimmed public reads at Q25 via fastp, called clones via MiXCR and kept in-frame beta chains. Identical CDR3 protein sequences are pooled into one entry, listed with their most common genes and DNA. A total of roughly 700,000 distinct CDR3 sequences appear in this sample, 32% of them only once. Approximately 15% of the sample rests with the top ten. Sequencing was done on a sample of blood. Every receptor here comes from a woman at least 80 years old in good health. Donor details come from another sample of the same person, matched by shared clones.

This clonotype was recorded many times. This chain uses TRBV7-8 with TRBJ2-5; D is uncertain. In germline, CDR1 is SGHVS, CDR2 FQNEAQ. Trimming took off 4 bases at V and 5 bases at J, with 11 bases between the two ends. This CDR3 spans 13 amino acids. The CDR3 nucleotides are TGTGCCAGCAGCTCGAAGTCCGGGGAGACCCAGTACTTC. Translating gives CASSSKSGETQYF.

This clonotype has ten or more counts. V and J are TRBV19 and TRBJ1-5; TRBD1 is a possible D gene (5 bases). V was shortened by 1 base and J by 0 bases, with 10 bases between the two germline ends. This CDR3 comprises 16 residues. Germline V CDR1 and CDR2: LNHDA, SQIVND (reference sequence). Here the CDR3 reads CASSIGQPYSNQPQHF. The CDR3 DNA sequence: TGTGCCAGTAGTATAGGACAGCCCTATAGCAATCAGCCCCAGCATTTT.

This clonotype was recorded at least ten times. CDR3 in amino acids: CASSPPQGAYETQYF. For the CDR3, the DNA is TGCGCCAGCAGCCCCCCCCAGGGGGCCTACGAGACCCAGTACTTC. The chain combines TRBV4-1 with TRBJ2-5, with 8 bases matching TRBD1. CDR1 is MGHRA and CDR2 is YSYEKL in the germline V gene. CDR3 length: 15 residues. The ends lost 4 bases at V and 5 bases at J; junction bases unmatched: 9.

This clonotype appeared a few times. The chain is built from TRBV20-1 and TRBJ1-4; unclear D gene. V was trimmed by 0 bases and J by 2 bases, leaving 7 bases between them. CDR1 and CDR2 (germline): DFQATT, SNEGSKA (reference sequence). The CDR3 has 14 amino acids. CDR3 sequence reads: CSARDLQTNEKLFF. The CDR3 DNA reads as TGCAGTGCTAGAGATCTACAGACTAATGAAAAACTGTTTTTT.

The J gene is TRBJ2-3, the V gene TRBV28; D not certain. This CDR3 has 14 residues. CDR1 and CDR2 from the germline V gene are MDHEN and SYDVKM. V was clipped by 5 bases and J by 2 bases, with 11 bases between them. CDR3 DNA sequence: TGTGCCAGCAGTCCTCCGGATTCCACAGATACGCAGTATTTT. It translates to CASSPPDSTDTQYF. The variable domain in full, with the rest retrieved from reference TRBV28 and TRBJ2-3, is DVKVTQSSRYLVKRTGEKVFLECVQDMDHENMFWYRQDPGLGLRLIYFSYDVKMKEKGDIPEGYSVSREKKERFSLILESASTNQTSMYLCASSPPDSTDTQYFGPGTRLTVL.

In regard to this clonotype: This may stem from a read error, because a much larger clone lies one nucleotide away. The V gene is TRBV6-6, the J gene TRBJ1-2, with a possible D match to TRBD1 (5 bases). The germline gives CDR1 MNHNY, CDR2 SVGAGI (reference sequence). The CDR3 loop spans 14 amino acids. The CDR3 reads CAGRAEPSNYGYTF. In DNA form, the CDR3 reads TGTGCCGGCAGGGCGGAACCGTCTAACTATGGCTACACCTTC.